This TCR beta chain comes out of a study of T cells in narcolepsy (dated by TCRdb to the late 2010s). Study-wide context: Patients with narcolepsy type 1 or type 2 (NT1, NT2) were enrolled in the study together with healthy control donors. To look for autoreactive T cells in narcolepsy patients that target self-antigens of hypocretin neurons (hypocretin, TRIB2), the study used TCR Vbeta sequencing to follow clonotypes in blood and CSF. General findings and caveats noted by the study authors: HCRT-specific and TRIB2-specific autoreactive clonotypes were highlighted in plots that compared CD4+ T cell clonotypes in CSF versus blood from the same patient. Autoreactive clonotypes were reported to be detected serially in the blood of the same patients and of different patients, but not in the blood of healthy controls. No sequences matching autoreactive T cell clones were present in some of the blood memory CD4+ repertoires from patients and controls. Patients and controls had similar numbers of sequenced blood memory CD4+ clonotypes, with averages of around 41,000 in patients and some 35,000 in controls.

For TCR Vbeta sequencing, memory CD4+ T cells were sorted ex vivo from the peripheral blood of narcolepsy patients and healthy controls. Comments on this clone: It lacks a known antigen. It has no much larger one-base neighbor in the sample; base qualities were not kept.

The library came from the immunoSEQ multiplex PCR assay. The source is immuneACCESS, and TCRdb retained only in-frame sequences with V and J called. Part of the clones is not carried over; for the studies checked, unresolved V genes explain less than half of this, and the remainder is unexplained. This sample has about 24,000 clones in its table, and roughly 62% of those were observed once. Approximately 12% of the sample rests with the top ten. CDR1 is given as SGHDT and CDR2 as YYEEEE, both from the germline V gene. The CDR3, from cysteine to phenylalanine, totals 12 residues. Solely the CDR3 DNA is kept, with 36 bases framed from the first base. The germline V end is reduced by 5 bases and the J end by 5 bases; junction bases left unmatched: 3.

This sequence originates from a human donor in good health. Material for sequencing was memory (CD45RA-) CD4+ T cells from blood. Interpreted using the paper, the cell subset or site label stands for: memory T cells sorted ex vivo from peripheral blood. The V and J genes are TRBV5-6 and TRBJ1-1, and TRBD1 matches 7 of the central bases. The DNA sequence is as follows: TGTGCCAGCAGTCCAGGGGGAACTGAAGCTTTCTTT. This encodes CASSPGGTEAFF.